The T cell receptor beta chain described here comes from a study of shared clonotypes between healthy human individuals. Naivety among CD8 cells was defined by CD45RO negativity and positive CCR7 selection, thereby excluding terminally differentiated effector memory CD45RA+ cells. Findings and caveats of the study: Across a handful of donors, naive CD4 shared 4.5% to 6%, naive CD8 more than 3%, memory CD4 roughly 2.3%, memory CD8 roughly 0.37%. In general, naive subsets displayed greater estimated richness than memory subsets did.

Profiling relied on immunoSEQ multiplex PCR, and the TCRdb table lists in-frame clones only, not all of them. The sample lists around 2,000,000 clones, roughly 94% occurring once. On this clone: Antigen: not known.

The V end lost 1 base, the J end lost 5 bases, and 8 bases lay between the germline ends. Germline V gene data show CDR1 as PRHDT and CDR2 as FYEKMQ (reference sequence). The CDR3 extends over 13 amino acids. The sample was naive CD8+ T cells sorted from blood. The V gene is TRBV13, the J gene TRBJ1-1, with D possibly TRBD1 on 5 matching bases. This TCR came from a man aged 18 to 29 in good health. The CDR3 coding sequence is TGTGCCAGCAGCTTAGTGGCAGGGACTGAAGCTTTCTTT. Its translation is CASSLVAGTEAFF.